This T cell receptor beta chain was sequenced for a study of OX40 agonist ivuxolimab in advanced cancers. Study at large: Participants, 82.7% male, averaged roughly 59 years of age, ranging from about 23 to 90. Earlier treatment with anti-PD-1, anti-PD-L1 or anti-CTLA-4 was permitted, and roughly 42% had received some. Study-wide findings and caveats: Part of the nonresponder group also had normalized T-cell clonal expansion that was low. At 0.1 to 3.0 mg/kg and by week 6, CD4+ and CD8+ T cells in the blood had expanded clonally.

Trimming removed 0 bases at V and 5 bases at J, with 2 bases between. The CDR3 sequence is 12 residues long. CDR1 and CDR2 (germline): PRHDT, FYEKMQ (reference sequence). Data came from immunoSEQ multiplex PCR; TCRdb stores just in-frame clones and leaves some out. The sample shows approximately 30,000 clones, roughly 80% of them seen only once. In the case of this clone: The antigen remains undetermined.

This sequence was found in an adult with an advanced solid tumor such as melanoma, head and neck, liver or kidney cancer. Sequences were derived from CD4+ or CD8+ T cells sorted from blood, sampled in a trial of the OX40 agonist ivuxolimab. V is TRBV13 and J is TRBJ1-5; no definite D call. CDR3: CASSLGYQPQHF. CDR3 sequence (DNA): TGTGCCAGCAGCTTAGGATATCAGCCCCAGCATTTT.